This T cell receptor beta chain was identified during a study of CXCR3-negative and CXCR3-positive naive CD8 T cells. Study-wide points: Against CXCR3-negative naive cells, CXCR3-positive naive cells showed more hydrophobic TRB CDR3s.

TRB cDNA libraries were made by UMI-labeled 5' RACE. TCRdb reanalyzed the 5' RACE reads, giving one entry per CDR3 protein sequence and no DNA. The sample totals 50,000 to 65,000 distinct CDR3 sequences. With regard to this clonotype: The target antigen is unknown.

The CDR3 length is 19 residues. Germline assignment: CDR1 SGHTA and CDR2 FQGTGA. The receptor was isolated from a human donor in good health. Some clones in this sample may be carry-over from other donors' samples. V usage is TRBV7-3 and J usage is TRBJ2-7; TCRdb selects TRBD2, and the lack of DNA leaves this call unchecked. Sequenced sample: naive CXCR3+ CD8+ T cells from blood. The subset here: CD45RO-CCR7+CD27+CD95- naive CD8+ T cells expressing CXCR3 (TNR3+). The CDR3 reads CASSLTVIAGGESSYEQYF.